These T cell receptor beta chains were read from a single sample in a study of response to subunit inactivated influenza vaccine. TCRdb redid the calling of the RT-PCR reads with MiXCR, one entry per CDR3 protein. This sample yields about 160,000 distinct CDR3 sequences, of which about 11% are seen a single time; around 12% belongs to the top ten. The sequenced sample was non-naive T cells sorted from PBMCs, obtained roughly 47 days after vaccination. These receptors originate from a middle-aged man who received an inactivated influenza vaccine. Each CDR3 is given with its conserved first and last residue. D genes are given only for firm matches. A clone size is listed for some rows: how often the clone was seen (once, few, many), or a class if it is expanded.

CASSEAETGPTNEKLFF,TGTGCCAGCAGTGAAGCGGAGACAGGGCCAACTAATGAAAAACTGTTTTTT,TRBJ1-4,few,TRBD1,TRBV2
CSVGTAVMDYGYTF,TGCAGCGTGGGGACAGCGGTGATGGACTATGGCTACACCTTC,TRBJ1-2,few,TRBD1,TRBV29-1
CASSQDPGTGKYF,TGTGCCAGCAGCCAAGATCCCGGGACAGGGAAGTACTTC,TRBJ2-7,.,TRBD1,TRBV3-1
CASSASTGELFF,TGTGCCAGCAGTGCTAGCACCGGGGAGCTGTTTTTT,TRBJ2-2,many,.,TRBV12-3/TRBV12-4
CASRTELDTEAFF,TGCGCCAGCAGGACGGAGTTGGACACTGAAGCTTTCTTT,TRBJ1-1,many,.,TRBV5-1
CASSQESTDTQYF,TGCGCCAGCAGCCAGGAGAGCACAGATACGCAGTATTTT,TRBJ2-3,many,.,TRBV4-1
CASSLSGGFSYEQYF,TGTGCCAGCAGCTTATCGGGGGGTTTCTCCTACGAGCAGTACTTC,TRBJ2-7,many,TRBD2,TRBV7-2
CAWSNVGTQYF,TGTGCCTGGAGCAACGTGGGTACGCAGTATTTT,TRBJ2-3,.,.,TRBV30
CASRLQDSDTQYF,TGTGCCAGCAGGTTACAGGACTCAGATACGCAGTATTTT,TRBJ2-3,many,.,TRBV12-3/TRBV12-4
CASSLRSTEAFF,TGTGCCAGCAGCTTGCGGTCCACTGAAGCTTTCTTT,TRBJ1-1,many,.,TRBV7-9
CASSFHVNTEAFF,TGCGCCAGCAGCTTCCATGTGAACACTGAAGCTTTCTTT,TRBJ1-1,.,.,TRBV5-1
CASASLDVNTEAFF,TGCGCCAGCGCCTCCTTAGATGTTAACACTGAAGCTTTCTTT,TRBJ1-1,few,.,TRBV5-1
CASRSRQMNTEAFF,TGTGCCAGCAGATCAAGACAGATGAACACTGAAGCTTTCTTT,TRBJ1-1,few,.,TRBV6-1
CSARDRRGHEQYF,TGCAGTGCTAGAGATCGGCGCGGTCACGAGCAGTACTTC,TRBJ2-7,few,.,TRBV20-1
CASSYRGYNEQFF,TGTGCCAGCAGTTACCGCGGGTACAATGAGCAGTTCTTC,TRBJ2-1,.,.,TRBV6-2/TRBV6-3
CATSDPVEDEQYF,TGTGCCACCAGCGACCCAGTAGAGGACGAGCAGTACTTC,TRBJ2-7,many,.,TRBV15
CAFSLVEIWTDSNTEAFF,TGTGCCTTCAGTTTAGTGGAAATATGGACAGACTCGAACACTGAAGCTTTCTTT,TRBJ1-1,.,.,TRBV12-3/TRBV12-4
CASSPQGAGELFF,TGTGCCAGCAGTCCCCAGGGGGCCGGGGAGCTGTTTTTT,TRBJ2-2,many,TRBD1,TRBV28
CASRFGGQGLQPQHF,TGTGCCAGCCGCTTCGGGGGGCAGGGTCTTCAGCCCCAGCATTTT,TRBJ1-5,many,.,TRBV12-3/TRBV12-4
CASSFAGAYQPQHF,TGTGCCAGCAGTTTCGCAGGGGCATATCAGCCCCAGCATTTT,TRBJ1-5,many,.,TRBV12-3/TRBV12-4
CASSRGGTGRPYEQYF,TGTGCCAGCAGCCGAGGGGGGACAGGGCGTCCCTACGAGCAGTACTTC,TRBJ2-7,few,TRBD1,TRBV28
CSASSGRATYEQYF,TGCAGTGCTTCTAGCGGGAGGGCTACATACGAGCAGTACTTC,TRBJ2-7,.,TRBD2,TRBV20-1
CSARPRAGTETQYF,TGCAGTGCTAGACCAAGGGCAGGGACAGAGACCCAGTACTTC,TRBJ2-5,.,.,TRBV20-1
CASSRDGPSYEQYF,TGTGCCAGCAGTAGGGACGGCCCTTCCTACGAGCAGTACTTC,TRBJ2-7,few,.,TRBV6-1
CSAASTGGVGEQYF,TGCAGTGCTGCTTCGACAGGGGGAGTGGGGGAGCAGTACTTC,TRBJ2-7,.,TRBD1,TRBV20-1
CASSLDLATNEKLFF,TGTGCCAGCAGTCTCGACCTCGCAACTAATGAAAAACTGTTTTTT,TRBJ1-4,many,.,TRBV12-3/TRBV12-4
CASSSHGGYTDTQYF,TGTGCCAGCAGCTCCCACGGGGGGTACACAGATACGCAGTATTTT,TRBJ2-3,few,TRBD2,TRBV7-9
CASSTLGQLSGANVLTF,TGTGCCAGCAGCACCCTCGGACAGCTCTCTGGGGCCAACGTCCTGACTTTC,TRBJ2-6,.,.,TRBV7-8
CSARDARGTDTEAFF,TGCAGTGCTAGAGATGCCAGGGGGACGGACACTGAAGCTTTCTTT,TRBJ1-1,.,TRBD1,TRBV20-1
CASSQSTGDGYTF,TGTGCCAGCAGCCAGTCGACAGGGGATGGCTACACCTTC,TRBJ1-2,.,TRBD1,TRBV3-1
CASSQESTRDLSFNSPLHF,TGCGCCAGCAGCCAAGAATCAACACGGGACCTCTCATTTAATTCACCCCTCCACTTT,TRBJ1-6,medium-sized,.,TRBV4-1
CASSFGGLDGYTF,TGTGCCAGCAGCTTTGGGGGGCTCGATGGCTACACCTTC,TRBJ1-2,.,.,TRBV5-8
CASSFGPDTQYF,TGTGCCAGCAGTTTCGGCCCAGATACGCAGTATTTT,TRBJ2-3,.,.,TRBV12-3/TRBV12-4